Each of the 24 T cell receptor beta chains below was sequenced from the same sample in a study of OX40 agonist ivuxolimab in advanced cancers. The library was generated by the immunoSEQ multiplex PCR assay. This is the immuneACCESS table as TCRdb keeps it, with only in-frame sequences that have V and J called. A part of the clones is gone; compared with another copy, unresolved V genes explain less than half, and the rest is unexplained. The sample has 25,000 to 40,000 clones on record, roughly 84% of them singletons. The ten largest clones add up to 15% to 20% of the sample. The source material was CD4+ or CD8+ T cells sorted from blood, sampled in a trial of the OX40 agonist ivuxolimab. These receptors all stem from an adult with an advanced solid tumor such as melanoma, head and neck, liver or kidney cancer.

The gene calls are TRBV5-1 and TRBJ1-1; TRBD1 might be the D (6 bases). Per the germline V gene, CDR1 is SGHRS and CDR2 is YFSETQ. With 1 base removed from V and 9 bases from J, the gap between germline ends came to 19 bases. The CDR3 runs 15 residues. DNA for the CDR3: TGCGCCAGCAGCTTGAGGCGGCAGGGGCTCCCTAAAGCTTTCTTT. Protein product: CASSLRRQGLPKAFF.

V gene TRBV16 combines with J gene TRBJ2-7, with no clear D. The germline V gene encodes CDR1 KGHSY and CDR2 FQNENV. The CDR3 runs to 16 residues. V lost 0 bases to trimming and J lost 1 base, with 13 bases between them. CDR3 region: CASSQSVPNPSYEQYF. DNA of the CDR3: TGTGCCAGCAGCCAATCGGTGCCAAACCCTTCCTACGAGCAGTACTTC.

The chain couples TRBV9 to TRBJ1-2, with a tentative D call TRBD1 (5 bases). From germline, CDR1 is SGDLS and CDR2 YYNGEE. The CDR3 totals 13 residues. The V and J ends lost 0 bases and 3 bases respectively, with 6 bases between them. CDR3 amino acids: CASSVGGDYGYTF. The DNA of the CDR3 is TGTGCCAGCAGCGTAGGAGGGGACTATGGCTACACCTTC. Using reference TRBV9 and TRBJ1-2 for the parts outside the CDR3, the full variable domain is DSGVTQTPKHLITATGQRVTLRCSPRSGDLSVYWYQQSLDQGLQFLIQYYNGEERAKGNILERFSAQQFPDLHSELNLSSLELGDSALYFCASSVGGDYGYTFGSGTRLTVV.

This clone occurred a few times. Other nucleotide sequences in the sample specify the same CDR3. This rearrangement joins TRBV28 to TRBJ2-3; no reliable D call. Trimming cost V 3 bases and J 1 base, with 8 bases left between them. This CDR3 is 14 amino acids long. In germline, CDR1 is MDHEN, CDR2 SYDVKM. DNA of the CDR3: TGTGCCAGCAGTTTCCTGGCGGGCACAGATACGCAGTATTTT. Translated, it gives CASSFLAGTDTQYF. Full variable domain (outside the CDR3, taken from reference TRBV28 and TRBJ2-3): DVKVTQSSRYLVKRTGEKVFLECVQDMDHENMFWYRQDPGLGLRLIYFSYDVKMKEKGDIPEGYSVSREKKERFSLILESASTNQTSMYLCASSFLAGTDTQYFGPGTRLTVL.

This chain joins TRBV29-1 and TRBJ2-7; possibly TRBD1 or TRBD2 for D (5 bases each). This CDR3 region has 13 residues. Germline V gene sequence: CDR1 SQVTM, CDR2 ANQGSEA. V shed 6 bases and J shed 0 bases, with 12 bases lying between them. The CDR3 here is CSVPGLSSYEQYF. CDR3 nucleotides: TGCAGCGTACCGGGGCTTAGCTCCTACGAGCAGTACTTC.

The chain uses TRBV28 and TRBJ2-2, with 7 bases lining up with TRBD1. This CDR3 region has 16 residues. Germline CDR1 MDHEN, CDR2 SYDVKM. V was pared by 4 bases and J by 6 bases, with 11 bases of the junction left unmatched. The CDR3 is CASSSYTTDRAGELFF. CDR3 nucleotides: TGTGCCAGCAGTTCCTATACCACTGACAGGGCCGGGGAGCTGTTTTTT.

The chain is built from TRBV11-1 and TRBJ2-7; no clear D. The CDR3 covers 14 residues. CDR1 and CDR2 from the germline V gene are SGHAT and FQDESV (reference sequence). Trimming cost V 0 bases and J 0 bases, with 6 bases left between them. DNA of the CDR3: TGTGCCAGCAGCTTAGCGGGGTCCTCCTACGAGCAGTACTTC. Translating it yields CASSLAGSSYEQYF.

The chain uses TRBV7-9 and TRBJ1-1; D perhaps matches TRBD1 (5 bases). V lost 0 bases to trimming and J lost 1 base, with 12 bases between them. CDR3 length: 16 residues. Germline V gives CDR1 SEHNR, CDR2 FQNEAQ (reference sequence). The CDR3 is CASSLARGGPNTEAFF. The CDR3 nucleotides are TGTGCCAGCAGCTTAGCGCGCGGGGGACCGAACACTGAAGCTTTCTTT.

This clone appeared a few times. The CDR3 sequence: CASSFLGRTGTLNEKLFF. DNA of the CDR3: TGTGCCAGCAGCTTCCTAGGAAGAACCGGGACATTGAATGAAAAACTGTTTTTT. This sequence joins TRBV5-6 and TRBJ1-4, with D maybe TRBD1 (6 bases). Per the germline V gene, CDR1 is SGHDT and CDR2 is YYEEEE. The V end lost 2 bases, the J end lost 5 bases, and 22 bases lay between the germline ends. The CDR3 consists of 18 residues.

This chain connects TRBV28 to TRBJ1-5; 8 positions match TRBD1. Germline values: CDR1 MDHEN, CDR2 SYDVKM. V lost 4 bases, J lost 6 bases, and 5 bases stayed unmatched. The CDR3 covers 14 residues. Here the CDR3 reads CASSWGTGTQPQHF. The CDR3 nucleotides read TGTGCCAGCAGTTGGGGGACAGGAACTCAGCCCCAGCATTTT.

The J gene is TRBJ2-3, the V gene TRBV6-6; D is unresolved. Germline V lookup: CDR1 MNHNY, CDR2 SVGAGI (reference sequence). The V end lost 2 bases, the J end lost 11 bases, and 11 bases lay between the germline ends. This CDR3 is built from 12 residues. CDR3 protein: CASSYPQLGQYF. CDR3 coding DNA: TGTGCCAGCAGTTACCCCCAGCTGGGGCAGTATTTT.

This clone was counted once. The rearrangement links TRBV5-1 to TRBJ2-2; D may be TRBD1 (5 bases). CDR3 length equals 16 residues. V lost 1 base and J 1 base, leaving 11 bases between the germline ends. Germline V lookup: CDR1 SGHRS, CDR2 YFSETQ. The CDR3 DNA sequence: TGCGCCAGCAGCTTGCTTGGGGCAGGGAACACCGGGGAGCTGTTTTTT. Protein sequence: CASSLLGAGNTGELFF.

The V and J genes are TRBV15 and TRBJ2-7; 10 bases match TRBD1. Germline assignment: CDR1 LNHNV and CDR2 YYDKDF (reference sequence). Trimming removed 3 bases from V and 6 bases from J; junction bases left unmatched: 8. The length of the CDR3 is 15 residues. The CDR3 region is CATSSPGDRGGEQYF. The CDR3 coding sequence is TGTGCCACCAGCAGTCCCGGGGACAGGGGAGGCGAGCAGTACTTC.

This chain links TRBV19 with TRBJ2-3; D call uncertain. V was cut by 7 bases and J by 6 bases, with 14 bases left in between. This CDR3 comprises 13 residues. The germline gives CDR1 LNHDA, CDR2 SQIVND (reference sequence). CDR3 nucleotide sequence: TGTGCCAGTAATGGCCGGGCTTCGGATACGCAGTATTTT. Encoded protein: CASNGRASDTQYF.

The V gene is TRBV10-3, the J gene TRBJ2-3; 8 bases align to TRBD2. The CDR3 loop spans 15 amino acids. After removal of 5 bases from V and 0 bases from J, the junction contained 4 bases not matched to a gene. The germline CDR1 and CDR2 sequences are ENHRY and SYGVKD. CDR3 loop: CAISSSGTSTDTQYF. The CDR3 DNA reads as TGTGCCATCAGTAGTAGCGGGACTAGCACAGATACGCAGTATTTT.

J is TRBJ2-7 and V is TRBV5-1; TRBD2 aligns across 7 bases. Germline V gene sequence: CDR1 SGHRS, CDR2 YFSETQ. The V and J ends lost 1 base and 2 bases, in that order; junction bases with no gene match: 9. The CDR3 has 16 residues. The CDR3 nucleotides are TGCGCCAGCAGCTTGCCCCGCCCTAGCGGTCCCTACGAGCAGTACTTC. It codes for CASSLPRPSGPYEQYF.

This clone appeared many times. This rearrangement joins TRBV2 to TRBJ2-7; weak D call: TRBD1 (6 bases). Trimming removed 9 bases at V and 0 bases at J, with 15 bases between. The CDR3 sequence is 14 residues long. The V gene's germline CDR1 is SNHLY and CDR2 FYNNEI. The CDR3 nucleotides read TGTGCCAGTATCCGGGACATAGGCTCCTACGAGCAGTACTTC. This encodes CASIRDIGSYEQYF.

The chain uses TRBV11-2 and TRBJ1-2; the match to TRBD1 covers 8 bases. CDR1 and CDR2 (germline): SGHAT, FQNNGV. Trimming cost V 7 bases and J 4 bases; bases outside gene matches: 8. CDR3 length: 14 amino acids. The CDR3 nucleotides read TGTGCCAGCACCGTCGGGACAGGCAGCTATGGCTACACCTTC. Residues: CASTVGTGSYGYTF. The variable domain in full, with the rest retrieved from reference TRBV11-2 and TRBJ1-2, is EAGVAQSPRYKIIEKRQSVAFWCNPISGHATLYWYQQILGQGPKLLIQFQNNGVVDDSQLPKDRFSAERLKGVDSTLKIQPAKLEDSAVYLCASTVGTGSYGYTFGSGTRLTVV.

The chain joins TRBV4-1 to TRBJ2-1; D is unresolved. CDR3 length: 15 amino acids. Trimming stripped 3 bases from V and 9 bases from J, with 18 bases between. Per the germline V gene, CDR1 is MGHRA and CDR2 is YSYEKL. The CDR3 here is CASSQARTVLGEQFF. In DNA form, the CDR3 reads TGCGCCAGCAGCCAGGCCAGGACCGTCCTTGGTGAGCAGTTCTTC.

This chain links TRBV28 with TRBJ1-6; D is unresolved. V was trimmed by 2 bases and J by 6 bases, leaving 8 bases between them. Per the germline V gene, CDR1 is MDHEN and CDR2 is SYDVKM. The CDR3 is 14 amino acids. In DNA, the CDR3 is TGTGCCAGCAGTTTACCCCTTATTAATTCACCCCTCCACTTT. Protein: CASSLPLINSPLHF.

The rearrangement links TRBV5-6 to TRBJ2-7, with 9 bases aligning to TRBD2. The CDR3 has 17 residues. The V and J ends lost 0 bases and 1 base, in that order; junction bases with no gene match: 8. Per germline, CDR1 SGHDT and CDR2 YYEEEE. The CDR3: CASSLALAGSRSYEQYF. The CDR3 region has the DNA TGTGCCAGCAGCTTGGCCCTAGCGGGGTCGCGTTCCTACGAGCAGTACTTC.

This clone was recorded only once. V usage is TRBV4-1 and J usage is TRBJ2-3; TRBD2 matches 13 bases. Germline trimming cut 0 bases from V and 10 bases from J; bases unmatched to any gene: 7. Germline V gives CDR1 MGHRA, CDR2 YSYEKL. The CDR3 runs 16 residues. The CDR3 DNA sequence: TGCGCCAGCAGCCAAGATTGGGGACTAGCGGGGATTGCGCAGTATTTT. Residues: CASSQDWGLAGIAQYF.

A word on this clone: The same CDR3 is also encoded by other DNA sequences in this sample. The J gene is TRBJ2-3, the V gene TRBV27; D gene ambiguous. The CDR3 length is 11 residues. The germline V gene has CDR1 MNHEY and CDR2 SMNVEV (reference sequence). V lost 6 bases and J lost 2, with 3 bases in between. CDR3 DNA: TGTGCCAGCAGCTCCACAGATACGCAGTATTTT. It specifies CASSSTDTQYF.

The genes are TRBV9 and TRBJ2-1; D is ambiguous. Germline V gene lookup returns CDR1 SGDLS and CDR2 YYNGEE. This CDR3 region has 12 residues. V was trimmed by 5 bases and J by 6 bases, leaving 9 bases between them. The CDR3 nucleotides are TGTGCCAGCAGTCTGGTAGGCAATGAGCAGTTCTTC. Amino acids: CASSLVGNEQFF.